Below, 32 T cell receptor beta chains from the same sample are listed, as sequenced in a study of blood T cell repertoires in COVID-19. Sequenced by immunoSEQ multiplex PCR; TCRdb stores in-frame clones only, minus some. The sample includes 200,000 to 250,000 clones, roughly 90% seen only once; the top ten take roughly 2.2%. Sequenced: peripheral blood. These receptors all stem from a woman aged 45 to 65 with acute or convalescent COVID-19.

This chain links TRBV14 with TRBJ2-3, with a tentative D call TRBD1 (6 bases). The CDR3 sequence is 14 residues long. Germline CDR1 is SGHDN and CDR2 is FVKESK. The ends were cut back, 4 bases at V and 7 bases at J, with 15 bases in the middle. The CDR3 sequence is CASSLGQPPNTQYF. Written as DNA, the CDR3 is TGTGCCAGCAGCCTAGGACAGCCCCCAAATACGCAGTATTTT.

V is TRBV2 and J is TRBJ1-4; TRBD1 aligns across 11 bases. The V gene's germline CDR1 is SNHLY and CDR2 FYNNEI. J was trimmed by 4 bases and V by 6 bases; bases with no gene match: 1. This CDR3 comprises 14 residues. The CDR3 region is CASRGTGGNEKLFF. CDR3 DNA: TGTGCCAGCAGAGGGACAGGGGGTAATGAAAAACTGTTTTTT.

J is TRBJ2-7 and V is TRBV28; 8 positions agree with TRBD2. CDR3 length: 15 amino acids. V was pared by 5 bases and J by 5 bases, with 11 bases of the junction left unmatched. The germline V gene encodes CDR1 MDHEN and CDR2 SYDVKM. The CDR3 bases are TGTGCCAGCAGTACCCCCCGGGAGGGCTATAACGAGCAGTACTTC. This codes for CASSTPREGYNEQYF. The whole variable domain, filled in from reference TRBV28 and TRBJ2-7, reads DVKVTQSSRYLVKRTGEKVFLECVQDMDHENMFWYRQDPGLGLRLIYFSYDVKMKEKGDIPEGYSVSREKKERFSLILESASTNQTSMYLCASSTPREGYNEQYFGPGTRLTVT.

About this clone itself: The same CDR3 can be traced to other DNA sequences in this sample. The chain couples TRBV9 to TRBJ2-7; 8 bases match TRBD2. The germline CDR1 and CDR2 sequences are SGDLS and YYNGEE. Trimming at V came to 0 bases and at J to 4 bases, leaving 6 bases not matched to a gene. The CDR3 has 15 residues. CDR3: CASSVGSGGLYEQYF. CDR3 coding DNA: TGTGCCAGCAGCGTAGGCAGCGGGGGCCTTTACGAGCAGTACTTC.

In its sample, this clone was seen a few times. The CDR3 nucleotides read TGCAGCGTTCAGAACAGGGGAGGAGAAAAACTGTTTTTT. Amino acids: CSVQNRGGEKLFF. The chain links TRBV29-1 to TRBJ1-4; 7 bases fit TRBD1. V lost 5 bases, J lost 8 bases, and 8 bases stayed unmatched. CDR1 is SQVTM, CDR2 ANQGSEA, per germline. This CDR3 contains 13 residues.

The V and J genes are TRBV20-1 and TRBJ2-7; no clear D gene. Trimming removed 3 bases from V and 0 bases from J, with 12 bases in between. Germline CDR1 reads DFQATT; CDR2 reads SNEGSKA (reference sequence). This CDR3 has 14 amino acids. CDR3 nucleotide sequence: TGCAGTGCTAGTTCGGGTAGGAGCTCCTACGAGCAGTACTTC. Translation gives CSASSGRSSYEQYF.

The gene calls are TRBV9 and TRBJ2-1; 9 bases align to TRBD2. The germline V gene has CDR1 SGDLS and CDR2 YYNGEE. The CDR3 is 15 residues long. With V trimmed by 3 bases and J by 4 bases, 5 bases remained unmatched. CDR3 sequence: CASSAFSGGYNEQFF. CDR3 coding DNA: TGTGCCAGCAGCGCCTTTAGCGGGGGTTACAATGAGCAGTTCTTC.

This clone was seen only once. The chain is built from TRBV3-1 (or the pseudogene TRBV3-2) and TRBJ2-3; the D is unclear. This CDR3 has 13 amino acids. Deletions cut 4 bases from V and 1 base from J, with 6 bases between. CDR1 is LGHDT, CDR2 YNNKEL, per germline (reference sequence). The CDR3 is CASSRRGTDTQYF. The CDR3 DNA reads TGTGCCAGCAGCCGTAGAGGCACAGATACGCAGTATTTT.

The chain joins TRBV6-6 to TRBJ1-5; possible D gene TRBD1, 6 bases. In germline, CDR1 is MNHNY, CDR2 SVGAGI (reference sequence). V was trimmed by 5 bases and J by 0 bases, leaving 20 bases between them. The CDR3 is made up of 18 amino acids. The CDR3 is CASSPLKGTSYSNQPQHF. CDR3 nucleotides: TGTGCCAGCAGTCCATTAAAAGGGACATCGTATAGCAATCAGCCCCAGCATTTT.

The chain employs TRBV7-9 and TRBJ1-2; maybe TRBD1 (5 bases). The CDR3 runs to 14 residues. V dropped 3 bases and J dropped 3 bases, with 11 bases sitting between them. CDR1 is SEHNR, CDR2 FQNEAQ, per germline (reference sequence). CDR3 region: CASSFGQGDYGYTF. Written as DNA, the CDR3 is TGTGCCAGCAGCTTTGGGCAGGGCGACTATGGCTACACCTTC.

The chain links TRBV24-1 to TRBJ1-5, with no clear D. There are 12 residues in the CDR3. Germline V lookup: CDR1 KGHDR, CDR2 SFDVKD. Deletions cut 5 bases from V and 5 bases from J, with 6 bases between. CDR3 nucleotides: TGTGCCACCAGTGCCCCGGATCAGCCCCAGCATTTT. It specifies CATSAPDQPQHF.

The V and J genes are TRBV18 and TRBJ2-2; D gene ambiguous. Germline V gene data show CDR1 as KGHSH and CDR2 as LQKENI. CDR3 length equals 14 residues. V dropped 6 bases and J dropped 0 bases, with 8 bases sitting between them. This chain's CDR3 is CASSFATNTGELFF. Here the CDR3 DNA reads TGTGCCAGCTCGTTTGCTACGAACACCGGGGAGCTGTTTTTT.

The V and J genes are TRBV30 and TRBJ1-2, with D uncertain. The CDR3 contains 13 residues. Trimming cost V 3 bases and J 5 bases, with 13 bases left between them. CDR1 is GTSNPN, CDR2 SVGIG, per germline (reference sequence). The CDR3 region is CAWSETEGYGYTF. Written as DNA, the CDR3 is TGTGCCTGGAGCGAGACTGAGGGATATGGCTACACCTTC.

This rearrangement joins TRBV9 to TRBJ1-5; D remains ambiguous. Germline V CDR1 and CDR2: SGDLS, YYNGEE. V lost 0 bases and J lost 3, with 4 bases in between. This CDR3 region has 13 residues. The CDR3 bases are TGTGCCAGCAGCGTAGGAGACAATCAGCCCCAGCATTTT. Protein product: CASSVGDNQPQHF.

The rearrangement links TRBV12-3 or TRBV12-4 to TRBJ1-5; D is unclear. This CDR3 region has 12 residues. V was shortened by 4 bases and J by 7 bases, with 8 bases between the two germline ends. The CDR3 reads CASSSDIQPQHF. In DNA, the CDR3 is TGTGCCAGCAGTTCTGACATACAGCCCCAGCATTTT.

This chain joins TRBV10-1 and TRBJ2-1; 10 bases line up with TRBD1. V lost 0 bases to trimming and J lost 1 base; unmatched junction nucleotides: 6. In germline, CDR1 is WNHNN, CDR2 SYGVQD (reference sequence). The CDR3 is 18 residues long. The chain's CDR3 is CASSESRDRGLSYNEQFF. CDR3 coding DNA: TGCGCCAGCAGTGAGTCGAGGGACAGGGGATTATCCTACAATGAGCAGTTCTTC.

CDR3 amino acids: CASSRTPGQGYEQYF. CDR3 nucleotides: TGTGCCAGCAGTAGAACGCCGGGACAGGGATACGAGCAGTACTTC. The chain has TRBV6-5 and TRBJ2-7, with TRBD1 matching 9 bases. CDR3 length equals 15 residues. V lost 5 bases, J lost 4 bases, and 9 bases stayed unmatched. Germline V gene lookup returns CDR1 MNHEY and CDR2 SVGAGI.

The rearrangement joins TRBV7-7 to TRBJ1-1; 7 nucleotides agree with TRBD1. The CDR3 covers 16 residues. Germline CDR1 and CDR2: SSHAT and FNYEAQ (reference sequence). Trimming cost V 11 bases and J 0 bases; bases outside gene matches: 15. The CDR3 bases are TGTGCCGAAACACCGGGGACAGCTTGCATGAACACTGAAGCTTTCTTT. Protein sequence: CAETPGTACMNTEAFF.

The chain links TRBV4-3 to TRBJ1-4; TRBD1 matches at 11 bases. The germline V gene has CDR1 LGHNA and CDR2 YSLEER. The J segment lost 5 bases and the V segment lost 5 bases, leaving 1 base of the junction unmatched. The CDR3 covers 14 residues. The CDR3 nucleotides read TGCGCCAGCAGCAGGGACAGGGGGAATGAAAAACTGTTTTTT. The encoded protein is CASSRDRGNEKLFF.

The chain is built from TRBV20-1 and TRBJ2-5; D gene unclear. This CDR3 has 14 amino acids. Germline V gene data show CDR1 as DFQATT and CDR2 as SNEGSKA (reference sequence). V was cut by 3 bases and J by 0 bases, with 11 bases left in between. The CDR3 here is CSASWFRDQETQYF. The CDR3 DNA sequence: TGCAGTGCTAGTTGGTTCCGAGACCAAGAGACCCAGTACTTC.

This clone is a singleton in its sample. The chain employs TRBV30 and TRBJ2-7; D is possibly TRBD1 (5 bases). The CDR3 is 13 residues long. CDR1 and CDR2 (germline): GTSNPN, SVGIG (reference sequence). Trimming left V 3 bases short and J 3 bases short, with 12 bases between. CDR3 in DNA: TGTGCCTGGAGACAGGAACCACTCTACGAGCAGTACTTC. Translating gives CAWRQEPLYEQYF.

V usage is TRBV5-4 and J usage is TRBJ1-1, with D maybe TRBD1 (6 bases). This CDR3 is built from 14 residues. Deletions cut 1 base from V and 5 bases from J, with 12 bases between. Looked up from germline, CDR1 is SGHNT and CDR2 is YYREEE (reference sequence). Here the CDR3 DNA reads TGTGCCAGCAGCTTGACGGCCCAGGGGACTGAAGCTTTCTTT. Its translation: CASSLTAQGTEAFF.

CDR3 bases: TGTGCCAGCTCACCACCGGCTAGCGGGGAGCTGTTTTTT. Protein product: CASSPPASGELFF. The chain couples TRBV18 to TRBJ2-2; D not resolved. CDR3 size: 13 residues. Germline V gives CDR1 KGHSH, CDR2 LQKENI. With 0 bases removed from V and 7 bases from J, the gap between germline ends came to 6 bases.

There are a few counts of this clone. The V gene is TRBV7-9, the J gene TRBJ2-1; 7 positions agree with TRBD2. V lost 2 bases to trimming and J lost 8 bases; unmatched junction nucleotides: 18. The CDR3 length is 18 residues. Germline lookup yields CDR1 SEHNR and CDR2 FQNEAQ (reference sequence). CDR3 bases: TGTGCCAGCAGCTTAATACTTGTCGGGACTATAAGGCCCTATGAGCAGTTCTTC. This translates into CASSLILVGTIRPYEQFF.

This chain joins TRBV15 and TRBJ1-5; possibly TRBD1 for D (6 bases). CDR3 length: 13 residues. V was pared by 4 bases and J by 4 bases, with 8 bases between. The germline V gene encodes CDR1 LNHNV and CDR2 YYDKDF (reference sequence). The CDR3 DNA follows: TGTGCCACCAGCACCACAGGGAATCAGCCCCAGCATTTT. Its translation is CATSTTGNQPQHF.

J is TRBJ2-7 and V is TRBV29-1, with TRBD1 identical over 10 bases. The J segment lost 6 bases and the V segment lost 3 bases, leaving 8 bases of the junction unmatched. Germline loops: CDR1 SQVTM, CDR2 ANQGSEA. The CDR3 covers 14 residues. The CDR3 sequence is CSVDGPGQGSEQYF. The DNA for the CDR3 is TGCAGCGTTGACGGGCCGGGACAGGGGAGCGAGCAGTACTTC.

The CDR3, as DNA: TGTGCTAGTGGTTTGGGGACAGGGGACTCCGAAAAACTGTTTTTT. It codes for CASGLGTGDSEKLFF. J is TRBJ1-4 and V is TRBV12-5, with 9 bases matching TRBD1. The CDR3 has 15 residues. After removal of 1 base from V and 8 bases from J, the junction contained 5 bases not matched to a gene. Germline V gene lookup returns CDR1 LGHNT and CDR2 FRNRAP.

J is TRBJ2-7 and V is TRBV13, with TRBD1 matching over 8 bases. The CDR3 is 15 residues long. With V trimmed by 2 bases and J by 4 bases, 7 bases remained unmatched. Germline V gives CDR1 PRHDT, CDR2 FYEKMQ (reference sequence). CDR3 sequence: CASSLRQGAAYEQYF. The CDR3 coding sequence is TGTGCCAGCAGCTTAAGGCAGGGGGCAGCTTACGAGCAGTACTTC.

The chain links TRBV6-5 to TRBJ2-1, with 7 bases lining up with TRBD1. Germline CDR1 reads MNHEY; CDR2 reads SVGAGI. V lost 5 bases to trimming and J lost 5 bases; unmatched junction nucleotides: 9. The CDR3 is 15 amino acids. The CDR3 is CASSQTGTWDNEQFF. DNA for the CDR3: TGTGCCAGCAGTCAGACAGGGACCTGGGACAATGAGCAGTTCTTC.

The chain couples TRBV29-1 to TRBJ2-3; 10 bases align to TRBD2. Germline-derived CDR1 and CDR2 are SQVTM and ANQGSEA. V lost 7 bases to trimming and J lost 2 bases; unmatched junction nucleotides: 6. This CDR3 spans 14 amino acids. CDR3 sequence: CSGGLAFNTDTQYF. Written as DNA, the CDR3 is TGCAGCGGGGGACTAGCGTTTAACACAGATACGCAGTATTTT.

V is TRBV9 and J is TRBJ2-1; TRBD2 aligns across 11 bases. Per the germline V gene, CDR1 is SGDLS and CDR2 is YYNGEE. The CDR3 covers 16 residues. J was trimmed by 3 bases and V by 1 base; bases with no gene match: 3. The DNA of the CDR3 is TGTGCCAGCAGCGTACTTACTAGCGGGAGCTACAATGAGCAGTTCTTC. Protein: CASSVLTSGSYNEQFF.

The J gene is TRBJ2-7, the V gene TRBV19, with 9 bases identical to TRBD1. From germline, CDR1 is LNHDA and CDR2 SQIVND (reference sequence). The CDR3 totals 13 residues. V shed 11 bases, J shed 3 bases, and the junction held 8 bases outside the gene matches. CDR3: CAGGQGFDYEQYF. The CDR3 bases are TGTGCCGGGGGACAGGGTTTTGACTACGAGCAGTACTTC.